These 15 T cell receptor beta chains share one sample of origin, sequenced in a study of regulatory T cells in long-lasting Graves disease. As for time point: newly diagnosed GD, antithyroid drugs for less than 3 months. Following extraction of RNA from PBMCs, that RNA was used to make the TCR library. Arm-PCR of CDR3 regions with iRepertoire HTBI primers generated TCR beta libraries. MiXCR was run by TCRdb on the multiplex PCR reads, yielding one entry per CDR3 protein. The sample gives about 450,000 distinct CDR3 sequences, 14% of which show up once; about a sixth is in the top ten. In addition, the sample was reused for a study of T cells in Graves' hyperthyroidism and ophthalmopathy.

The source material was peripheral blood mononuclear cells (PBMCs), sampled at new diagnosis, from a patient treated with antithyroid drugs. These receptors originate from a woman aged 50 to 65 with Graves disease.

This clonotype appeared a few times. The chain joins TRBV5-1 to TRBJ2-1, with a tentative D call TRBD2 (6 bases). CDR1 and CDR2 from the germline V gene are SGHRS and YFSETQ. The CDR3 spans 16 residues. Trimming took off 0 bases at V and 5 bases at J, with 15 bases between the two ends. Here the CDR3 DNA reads TGCGCCAGCAGCTTGGTTACTAGCTCCTCTCACAATGAGCAGTTCTTC. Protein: CASSLVTSSSHNEQFF.

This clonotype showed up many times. CDR3 sequence: CATSDPSGTGRYEQYF. The CDR3 nucleotides read TGTGCCACCAGTGATCCCTCCGGGACAGGGCGGTACGAGCAGTACTTC. J is TRBJ2-7 and V is TRBV24-1, with 9 bases that match TRBD1. The V gene end was trimmed by 3 bases and the J gene end by 4 bases; junction bases not matched to a gene: 9. CDR1 is KGHDR and CDR2 is SFDVKD in the germline V gene. This CDR3 is 16 amino acids long.

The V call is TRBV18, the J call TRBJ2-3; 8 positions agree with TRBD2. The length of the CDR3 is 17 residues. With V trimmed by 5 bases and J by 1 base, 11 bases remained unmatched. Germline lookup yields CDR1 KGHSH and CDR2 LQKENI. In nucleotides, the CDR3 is TGTGCCAGCTCAGACCAACGGTTGCGGGAGGGCACAGATACGCAGTATTTT. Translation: CASSDQRLREGTDTQYF.

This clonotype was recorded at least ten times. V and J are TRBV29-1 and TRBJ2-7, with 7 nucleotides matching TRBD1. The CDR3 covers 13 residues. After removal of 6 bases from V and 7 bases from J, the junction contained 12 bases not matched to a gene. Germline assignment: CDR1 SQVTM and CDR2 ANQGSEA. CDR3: CSVKTGTVREQYF. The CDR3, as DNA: TGCAGCGTCAAGACGGGGACAGTGAGAGAGCAGTACTTC.

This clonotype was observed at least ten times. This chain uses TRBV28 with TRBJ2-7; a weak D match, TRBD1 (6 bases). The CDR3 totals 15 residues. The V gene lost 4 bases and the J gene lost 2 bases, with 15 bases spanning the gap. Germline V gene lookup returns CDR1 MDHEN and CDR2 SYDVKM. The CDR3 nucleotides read TGTGCCAGCAGTTCCCGACAGGTACGGACCTACGAGCAGTACTTC. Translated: CASSSRQVRTYEQYF.

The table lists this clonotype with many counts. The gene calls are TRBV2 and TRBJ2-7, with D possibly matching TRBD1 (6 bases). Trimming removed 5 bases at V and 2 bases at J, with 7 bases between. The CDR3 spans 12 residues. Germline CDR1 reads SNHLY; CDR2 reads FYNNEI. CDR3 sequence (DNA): TGTGCCAGCAGTCGGACAGCCTACGAGCAGTACTTC. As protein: CASSRTAYEQYF.

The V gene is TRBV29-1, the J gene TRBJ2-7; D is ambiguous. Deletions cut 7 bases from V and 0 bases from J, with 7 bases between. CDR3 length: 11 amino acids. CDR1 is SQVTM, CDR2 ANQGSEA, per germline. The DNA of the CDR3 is TGCAGCGGGGCAGACTCCTACGAGCAGTACTTC. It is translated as CSGADSYEQYF.

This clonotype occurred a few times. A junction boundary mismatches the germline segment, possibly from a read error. CDR3: CASSQDLLAGVANTGELFF. CDR3 DNA: TGTGCCAGCAGCCAAGATCTACTAGCGGGAGTCGCGAACACCGGGGAGCTGTTTTTT. The chain couples TRBV4-1 to TRBJ2-2, with 11 bases fitting TRBD2. This CDR3 is built from 19 residues. Germline V gene sequence: CDR1 MGHRA, CDR2 YSYEKL.

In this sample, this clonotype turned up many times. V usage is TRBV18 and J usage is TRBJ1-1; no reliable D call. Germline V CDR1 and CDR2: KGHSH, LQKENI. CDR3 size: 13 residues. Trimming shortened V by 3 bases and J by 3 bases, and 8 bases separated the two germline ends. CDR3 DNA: TGTGCCAGCTCACCGCGCCGGGACACTGAAGCTTTCTTT. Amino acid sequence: CASSPRRDTEAFF.

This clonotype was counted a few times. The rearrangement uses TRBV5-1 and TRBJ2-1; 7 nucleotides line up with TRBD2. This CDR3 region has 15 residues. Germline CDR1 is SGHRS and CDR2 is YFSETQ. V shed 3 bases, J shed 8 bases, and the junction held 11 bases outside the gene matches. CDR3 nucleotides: TGCGCCAGCAGCTCCTTGGCGGGAGTAATGGATGAGCAGTTCTTC. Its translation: CASSSLAGVMDEQFF.

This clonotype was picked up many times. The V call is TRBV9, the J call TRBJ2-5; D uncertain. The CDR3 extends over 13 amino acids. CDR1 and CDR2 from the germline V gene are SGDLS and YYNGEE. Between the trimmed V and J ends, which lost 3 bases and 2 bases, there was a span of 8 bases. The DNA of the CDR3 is TGTGCCAGCAGCGCATATGAACAAGAGACCCAGTACTTC. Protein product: CASSAYEQETQYF.

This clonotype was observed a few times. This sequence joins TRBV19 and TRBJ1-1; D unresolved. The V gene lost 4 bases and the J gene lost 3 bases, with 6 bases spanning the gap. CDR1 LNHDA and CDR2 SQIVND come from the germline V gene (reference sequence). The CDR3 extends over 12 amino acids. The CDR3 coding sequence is TGTGCCAGTAGTAAATGGGACACTGAAGCTTTCTTT. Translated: CASSKWDTEAFF.

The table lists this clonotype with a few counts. In DNA, the CDR3 is TGTGCCAGCAGGGGGTACCGGGACAGGGTACTGGACACCGGGGAGCTGTTTTTT. Translating gives CASRGYRDRVLDTGELFF. The chain joins TRBV3-1 to TRBJ2-2; 9 bases are a match to TRBD1. Germline V gives CDR1 LGHDT, CDR2 YNNKEL (reference sequence). Unmatched junction bases numbered 14, after V lost 6 bases and J lost 3 bases. This CDR3 is 18 amino acids long.

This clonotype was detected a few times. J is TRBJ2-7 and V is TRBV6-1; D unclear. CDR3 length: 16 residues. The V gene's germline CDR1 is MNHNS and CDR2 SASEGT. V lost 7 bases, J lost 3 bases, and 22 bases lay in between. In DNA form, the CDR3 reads TGTGCCAGCACTTCGATCCCCGGGCCTGGGGACTACGAGCAGTACTTC. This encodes CASTSIPGPGDYEQYF.

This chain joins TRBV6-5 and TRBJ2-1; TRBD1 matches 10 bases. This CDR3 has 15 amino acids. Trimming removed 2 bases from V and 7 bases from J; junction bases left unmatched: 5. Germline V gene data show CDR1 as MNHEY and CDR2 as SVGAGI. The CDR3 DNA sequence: TGTGCCAGCAGTTACAGGGGACAGGGGTGGAATGAGCAGTTCTTC. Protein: CASSYRGQGWNEQFF.